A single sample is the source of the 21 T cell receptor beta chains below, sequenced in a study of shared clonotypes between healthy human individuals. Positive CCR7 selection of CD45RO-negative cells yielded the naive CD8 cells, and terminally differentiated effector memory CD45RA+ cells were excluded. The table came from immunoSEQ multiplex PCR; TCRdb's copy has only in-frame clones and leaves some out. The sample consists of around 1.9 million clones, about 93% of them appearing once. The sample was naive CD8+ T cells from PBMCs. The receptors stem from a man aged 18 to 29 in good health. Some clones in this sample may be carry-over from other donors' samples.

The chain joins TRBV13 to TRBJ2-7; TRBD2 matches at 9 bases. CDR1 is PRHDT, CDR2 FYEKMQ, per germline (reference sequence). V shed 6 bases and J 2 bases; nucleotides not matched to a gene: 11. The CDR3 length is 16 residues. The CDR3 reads CASSGREGSGTYEQYF. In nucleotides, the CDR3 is TGTGCCAGCAGTGGGCGGGAGGGCAGTGGGACCTACGAGCAGTACTTC.

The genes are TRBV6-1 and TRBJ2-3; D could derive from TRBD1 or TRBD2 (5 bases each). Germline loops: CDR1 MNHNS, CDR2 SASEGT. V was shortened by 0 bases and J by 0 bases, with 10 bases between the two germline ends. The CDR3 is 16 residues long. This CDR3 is CASSEAVRDSTDTQYF. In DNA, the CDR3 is TGTGCCAGCAGTGAAGCGGTCCGGGACAGCACAGATACGCAGTATTTT.

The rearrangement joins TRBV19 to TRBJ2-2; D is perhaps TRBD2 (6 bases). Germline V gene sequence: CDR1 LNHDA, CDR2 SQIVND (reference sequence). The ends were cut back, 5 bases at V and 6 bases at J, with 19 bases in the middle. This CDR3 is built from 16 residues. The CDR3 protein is CASSPSPVGGSGELFF. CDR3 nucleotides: TGTGCCAGTAGTCCCTCCCCCGTCGGAGGGTCCGGGGAGCTGTTTTTT.

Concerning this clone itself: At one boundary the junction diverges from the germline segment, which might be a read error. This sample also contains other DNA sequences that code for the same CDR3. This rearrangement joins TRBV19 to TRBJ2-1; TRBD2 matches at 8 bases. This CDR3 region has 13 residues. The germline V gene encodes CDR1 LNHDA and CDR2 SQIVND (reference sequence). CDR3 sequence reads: CASRGGGYNEQFF. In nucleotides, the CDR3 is TGTGCCAGTAGAGGCGGGGGGTACAATGAGCAATTCTTC.

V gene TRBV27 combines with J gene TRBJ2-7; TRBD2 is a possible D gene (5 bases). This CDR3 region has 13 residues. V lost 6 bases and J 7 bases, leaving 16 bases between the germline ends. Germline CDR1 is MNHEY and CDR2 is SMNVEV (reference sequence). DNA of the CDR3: TGTGCCAGCAGGGGCTGGAGCGGAGAAGAGCAGTACTTC. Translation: CASRGWSGEEQYF.

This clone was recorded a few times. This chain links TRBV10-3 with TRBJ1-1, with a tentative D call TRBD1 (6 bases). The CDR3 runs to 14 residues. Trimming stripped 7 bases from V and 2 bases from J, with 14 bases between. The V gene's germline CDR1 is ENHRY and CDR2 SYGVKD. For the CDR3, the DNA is TGTGCCATCACCGGGGGCCGGTCAAACACTGAAGCTTTCTTT. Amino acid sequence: CAITGGRSNTEAFF.

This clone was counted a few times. CDR3 sequence: CASSQGTRYEQYF. The CDR3 coding sequence is TGCGCCAGCAGCCAAGGGACTAGGTACGAGCAGTACTTC. The J gene is TRBJ2-7, the V gene TRBV4-1; the match to TRBD2 covers 7 bases. The CDR3 covers 13 residues. The ends lost 1 base at V and 4 bases at J; junction bases unmatched: 1. Germline V CDR1 and CDR2: MGHRA, YSYEKL.

The CDR3 spells CASSLATFSGSSYEQYF. Here the CDR3 DNA reads TGCGCCAGCAGCTTGGCCACGTTTAGCGGGAGCTCCTACGAGCAGTACTTC. This rearrangement joins TRBV5-1 to TRBJ2-7; 9 bases are a match to TRBD2. This CDR3 has 17 amino acids. J lost 0 bases, V lost 0 bases, and 7 bases had no gene match. The germline V gene encodes CDR1 SGHRS and CDR2 YFSETQ.

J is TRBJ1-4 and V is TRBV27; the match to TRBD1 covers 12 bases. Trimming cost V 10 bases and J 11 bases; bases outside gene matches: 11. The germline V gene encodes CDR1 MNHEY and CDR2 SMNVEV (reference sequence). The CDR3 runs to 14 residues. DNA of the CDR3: TGTGCCACCAGAAAGGGACAGGGGGCGCGGAAACTGTTTTTT. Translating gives CATRKGQGARKLFF.

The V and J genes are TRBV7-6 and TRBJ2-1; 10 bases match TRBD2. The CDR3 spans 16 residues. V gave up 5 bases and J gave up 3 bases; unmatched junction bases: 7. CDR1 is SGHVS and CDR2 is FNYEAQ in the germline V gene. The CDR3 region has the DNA TGTGCCAGCAGCCTCCGGACTAGCGGATTCTACAATGAGCAGTTCTTC. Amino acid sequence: CASSLRTSGFYNEQFF.

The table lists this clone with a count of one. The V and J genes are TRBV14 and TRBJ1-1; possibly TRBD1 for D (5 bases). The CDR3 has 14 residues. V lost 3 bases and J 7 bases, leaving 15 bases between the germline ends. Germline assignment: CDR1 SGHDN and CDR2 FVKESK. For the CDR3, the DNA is TGTGCCAGCAGCCAGGGTTTCGGACACTTTGAAGCTTTCTTT. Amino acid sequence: CASSQGFGHFEAFF.

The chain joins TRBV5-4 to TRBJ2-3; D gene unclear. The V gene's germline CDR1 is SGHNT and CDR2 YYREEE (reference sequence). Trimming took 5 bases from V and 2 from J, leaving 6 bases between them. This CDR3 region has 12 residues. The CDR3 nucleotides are TGTGCCAGCAGTTCCGCCACAGATACGCAGTATTTT. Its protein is CASSSATDTQYF.

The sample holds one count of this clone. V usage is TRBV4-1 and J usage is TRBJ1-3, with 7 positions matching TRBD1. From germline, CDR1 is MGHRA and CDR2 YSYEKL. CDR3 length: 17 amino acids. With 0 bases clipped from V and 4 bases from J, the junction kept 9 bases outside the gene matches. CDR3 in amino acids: CASSQDARQGRGNTIYF. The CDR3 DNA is TGCGCCAGCAGCCAAGACGCCCGACAGGGAAGGGGAAACACCATATATTTT.

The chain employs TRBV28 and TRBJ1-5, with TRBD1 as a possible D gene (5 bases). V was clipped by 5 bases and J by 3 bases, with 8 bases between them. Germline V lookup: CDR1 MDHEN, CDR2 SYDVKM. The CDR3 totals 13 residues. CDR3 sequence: CASSETDNQPQHF. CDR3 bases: TGTGCCAGCAGTGAGACAGACAATCAGCCCCAGCATTTT.

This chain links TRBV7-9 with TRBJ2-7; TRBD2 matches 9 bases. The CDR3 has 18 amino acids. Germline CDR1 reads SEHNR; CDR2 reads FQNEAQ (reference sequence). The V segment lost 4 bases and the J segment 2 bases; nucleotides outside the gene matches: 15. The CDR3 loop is CASSYTYDPTSGTYEQYF. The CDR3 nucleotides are TGTGCCAGCAGCTACACCTACGACCCGACTAGCGGTACCTACGAGCAGTACTTC.

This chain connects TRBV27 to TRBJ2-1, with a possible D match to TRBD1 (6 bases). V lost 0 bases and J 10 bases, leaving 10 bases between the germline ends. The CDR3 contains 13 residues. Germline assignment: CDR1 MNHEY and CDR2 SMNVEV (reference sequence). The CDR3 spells CASSLSWGREQFF. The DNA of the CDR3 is TGTGCCAGCAGTTTATCGTGGGGGCGAGAGCAGTTCTTC.

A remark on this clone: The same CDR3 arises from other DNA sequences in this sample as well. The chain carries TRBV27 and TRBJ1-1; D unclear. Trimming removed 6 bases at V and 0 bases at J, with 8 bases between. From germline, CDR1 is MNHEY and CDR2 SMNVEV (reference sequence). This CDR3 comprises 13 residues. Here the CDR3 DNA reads TGTGCCAGCAGCCCCACAGTGAACACTGAAGCTTTCTTT. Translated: CASSPTVNTEAFF.

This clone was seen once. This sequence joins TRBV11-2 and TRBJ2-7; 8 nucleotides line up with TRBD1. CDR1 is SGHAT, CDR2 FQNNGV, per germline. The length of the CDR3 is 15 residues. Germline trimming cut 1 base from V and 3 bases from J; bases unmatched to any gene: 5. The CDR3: CASSLAGGQYYEQYF. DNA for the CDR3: TGTGCCAGCAGCTTAGCAGGGGGCCAATACTACGAGCAGTACTTC.

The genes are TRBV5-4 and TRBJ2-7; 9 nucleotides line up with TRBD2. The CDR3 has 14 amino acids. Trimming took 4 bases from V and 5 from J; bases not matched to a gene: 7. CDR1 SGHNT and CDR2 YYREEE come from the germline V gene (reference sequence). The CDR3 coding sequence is TGTGCCAGCAGCCCAGCGGGAGGCCCCCACGAGCAGTACTTC. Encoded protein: CASSPAGGPHEQYF.

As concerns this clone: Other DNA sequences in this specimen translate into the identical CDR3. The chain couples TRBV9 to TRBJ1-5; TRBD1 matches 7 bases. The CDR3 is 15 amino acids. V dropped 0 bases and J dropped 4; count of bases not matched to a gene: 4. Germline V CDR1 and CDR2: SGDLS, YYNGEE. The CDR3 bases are TGTGCCAGCAGCGTAGGAGGGGACAGTAATCAGCCCCAGCATTTT. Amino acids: CASSVGGDSNQPQHF.

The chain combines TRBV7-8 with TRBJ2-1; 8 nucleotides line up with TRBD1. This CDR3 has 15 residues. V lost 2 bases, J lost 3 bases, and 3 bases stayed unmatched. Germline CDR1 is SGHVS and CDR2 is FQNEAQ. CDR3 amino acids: CASSLRTGIYNEQFF. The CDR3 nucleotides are TGTGCCAGCAGCTTACGGACAGGGATCTACAATGAGCAGTTCTTC.